The rows below give T cell receptor beta chains drawn from one sample of a study of cytomegalovirus exposure and HLA in healthy donors. The repertoire was sequenced with immunoSEQ multiplex PCR; TCRdb's copy has only in-frame clones and lacks some. Here the sample spans some 250,000 clones, roughly 90% being singletons. Sequenced input: PBMCs. The origin of the receptors is a woman between 18 and 29 years old in good health and CMV-seronegative. CDR3s include the opening cysteine and the closing phenylalanine or tryptophan. The order of the fields is D gene, V gene, CDR3 length, J gene, clone size, CDR3 DNA, CDR3 protein. The D gene is left open where the match is weak. Expanded clones are given a class, and other clones once, few, many or no size at all.

d_call: -; v_call: TRBV4-1; cdr3_length: 15; j_call: TRBJ2-3; clone_size: -; cdr3_nt: TGCGCCAGCAGCCAACTCCCCGGGGGAACAGATACGCAGTATTTT; cdr3_aa: CASSQLPGGTDTQYF
d_call: -; v_call: TRBV28; cdr3_length: 13; j_call: TRBJ2-7; clone_size: -; cdr3_nt: TGTGCCAGCAGCCTTGGACTGTTCTACGAGCAGTACTTC; cdr3_aa: CASSLGLFYEQYF
d_call: -; v_call: TRBV4-1; cdr3_length: 15; j_call: TRBJ2-3; clone_size: once; cdr3_nt: TGCGCCAGCAGCCAAGATGGAGGGGGCACAGATACGCAGTATTTT; cdr3_aa: CASSQDGGGTDTQYF
d_call: -; v_call: TRBV19; cdr3_length: 16; j_call: TRBJ2-7; clone_size: once; cdr3_nt: TGTGCCAGTAGCAGCCCCGTGGTGGGGGCGGTGGACGAGCAGTACTTC; cdr3_aa: CASSSPVVGAVDEQYF
d_call: -; v_call: TRBV9; cdr3_length: 14; j_call: TRBJ1-5; clone_size: -; cdr3_nt: TGTGCCAGCAGCGTAGCGGGTACAGGTCAGCCCCAGCATTTT; cdr3_aa: CASSVAGTGQPQHF
d_call: -; v_call: TRBV10-3; cdr3_length: 12; j_call: TRBJ1-1; clone_size: -; cdr3_nt: TGTGCCATCAGTGGACATGACGCTGAAGCTTTCTTT; cdr3_aa: CAISGHDAEAFF
d_call: -; v_call: TRBV21-1; cdr3_length: 14; j_call: TRBJ2-1; clone_size: -; cdr3_nt: TGTGCCACCCCGGGGACAGGACTCTACAATGAGCAGTTCTTC; cdr3_aa: CATPGTGLYNEQFF
d_call: TRBD2; v_call: TRBV7-9; cdr3_length: 15; j_call: TRBJ2-7; clone_size: -; cdr3_nt: TGTGCCAGCAGCTTACCGGGGGGACCCTCCTACGAGCAGTACTTC; cdr3_aa: CASSLPGGPSYEQYF
d_call: TRBD1; v_call: TRBV5-5; cdr3_length: 14; j_call: TRBJ2-7; clone_size: -; cdr3_nt: TGTGCCAGCAGCTTTTGGGACAGCTCCTACGAGCAGTACTTC; cdr3_aa: CASSFWDSSYEQYF
d_call: TRBD1; v_call: TRBV5-4; cdr3_length: 14; j_call: TRBJ2-4; clone_size: -; cdr3_nt: TGTGCCAGCAGCCCCCGGGACAGGGCGGACATTCAGTACTTC; cdr3_aa: CASSPRDRADIQYF
d_call: -; v_call: TRBV29-1; cdr3_length: 12; j_call: TRBJ2-2; clone_size: -; cdr3_nt: TGCAGCGTCAGACAGGCCGGCGGGGAGCTGTTTTTT; cdr3_aa: CSVRQAGGELFF
d_call: TRBD2; v_call: TRBV2; cdr3_length: 14; j_call: TRBJ2-1; clone_size: -; cdr3_nt: TGTGCCAGCAGTGATGGGAATAGCGGGGATGAGCAGTTCTTC; cdr3_aa: CASSDGNSGDEQFF
d_call: -; v_call: TRBV7-2; cdr3_length: 12; j_call: TRBJ1-1; clone_size: -; cdr3_nt: TGTGCCAGCAGCCCCCGGAACACTGAAGCTTTCTTT; cdr3_aa: CASSPRNTEAFF
d_call: TRBD1; v_call: TRBV28; cdr3_length: 16; j_call: TRBJ1-4; clone_size: -; cdr3_nt: TGTGCCAGCAGTTTTCCCGGGACAGGGGCAGACGAAAAACTGTTTTTT; cdr3_aa: CASSFPGTGADEKLFF
d_call: -; v_call: TRBV5-6; cdr3_length: 13; j_call: TRBJ2-1; clone_size: -; cdr3_nt: TGTGCCAGCACCAACGGGGTCTACAATGAGCAGTTCTTC; cdr3_aa: CASTNGVYNEQFF
d_call: TRBD1; v_call: TRBV2; cdr3_length: 14; j_call: TRBJ2-7; clone_size: -; cdr3_nt: TGTGCCAGCAGAGACAGGACAGGAAACTACGAGCAGTACTTC; cdr3_aa: CASRDRTGNYEQYF
d_call: TRBD1; v_call: TRBV14; cdr3_length: 15; j_call: TRBJ1-6; clone_size: few; cdr3_nt: TGTGCCAGCAGCCACTACCGGGACAGGGATTCACCCCTCCACTTT; cdr3_aa: CASSHYRDRDSPLHF
d_call: -; v_call: TRBV7-9; cdr3_length: 13; j_call: TRBJ1-5; clone_size: -; cdr3_nt: TGTGCCAGCAGCTCCGACGGGTATCAGCCCCAGCATTTT; cdr3_aa: CASSSDGYQPQHF
d_call: -; v_call: TRBV7-2; cdr3_length: 14; j_call: TRBJ2-3; clone_size: -; cdr3_nt: TGTGCCAGCAGCTATTACAGGGATTCAGATACGCAGTATTTT; cdr3_aa: CASSYYRDSDTQYF
d_call: TRBD2; v_call: TRBV7-9; cdr3_length: 17; j_call: TRBJ2-5; clone_size: -; cdr3_nt: TGTGCCAGCAGCTTAGTTGGTAGCGGGGGGGCGTATGAGACCCAGTACTTC; cdr3_aa: CASSLVGSGGAYETQYF
d_call: -; v_call: TRBV30; cdr3_length: 11; j_call: TRBJ1-1; clone_size: -; cdr3_nt: TGTGCCGGAAGAGGCAACACTGAAGCTTTCTTT; cdr3_aa: CAGRGNTEAFF
d_call: -; v_call: TRBV5-4; cdr3_length: 13; j_call: TRBJ2-5; clone_size: -; cdr3_nt: TGTGCCAGTAATATGTGGGGCCGCGAGACCCAGTACTTC; cdr3_aa: CASNMWGRETQYF
d_call: -; v_call: TRBV5-1; cdr3_length: 13; j_call: TRBJ2-1; clone_size: -; cdr3_nt: TGCGCCAGCAGCTTAGACAAAGACAATGAGCAGTTCTTC; cdr3_aa: CASSLDKDNEQFF